Described below is a single T cell receptor beta chain sequence and its context. The protocol was immunoSEQ multiplex PCR, while the TCRdb copy is restricted to in-frame clones and leaves out a portion. Of some 120,000 clones listed, 92% are singletons. The sample belongs to a study of T cell responses to AZD1222 COVID-19 vaccine. The CDR3 loop spans 13 amino acids. The germline V gene has CDR1 SEHNR and CDR2 FQNEAQ (reference sequence). V dropped 5 bases and J dropped 2 bases, with 9 bases sitting between them. The starting material was peripheral blood, obtained on day 0 of AZD1222 vaccination. The chain has TRBV7-9 and TRBJ2-5; D unclear. The receptor's source is an adult in good health. CDR3 DNA sequence: TGTGCCAGCAGCCGAACCCCACAAGAGACCCAGTACTTC. Protein product: CASSRTPQETQYF.